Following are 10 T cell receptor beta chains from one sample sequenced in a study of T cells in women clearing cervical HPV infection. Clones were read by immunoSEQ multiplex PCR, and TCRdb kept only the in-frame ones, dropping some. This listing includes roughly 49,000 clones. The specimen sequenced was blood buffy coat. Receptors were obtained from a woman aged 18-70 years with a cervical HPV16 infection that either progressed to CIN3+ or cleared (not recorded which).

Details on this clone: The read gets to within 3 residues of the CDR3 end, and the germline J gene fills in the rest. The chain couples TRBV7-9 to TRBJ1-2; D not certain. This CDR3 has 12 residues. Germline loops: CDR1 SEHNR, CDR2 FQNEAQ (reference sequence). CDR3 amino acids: CASSLASYDYTF. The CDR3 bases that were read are TGTGCCAGCAGCTTAGCGTCCTACGAC.

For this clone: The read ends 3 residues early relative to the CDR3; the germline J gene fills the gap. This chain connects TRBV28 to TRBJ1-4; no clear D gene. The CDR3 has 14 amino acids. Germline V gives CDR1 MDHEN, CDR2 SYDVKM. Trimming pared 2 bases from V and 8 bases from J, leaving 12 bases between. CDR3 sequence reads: CASSLGGSKEKLFF. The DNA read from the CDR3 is TGTGCCAGCAGTTTAGGAGGGTCGAAGGAAAAA.

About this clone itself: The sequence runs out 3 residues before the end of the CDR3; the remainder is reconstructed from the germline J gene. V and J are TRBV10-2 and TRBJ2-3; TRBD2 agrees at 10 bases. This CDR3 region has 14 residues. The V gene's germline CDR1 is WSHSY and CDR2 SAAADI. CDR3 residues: CASSDSAGGPSQYF. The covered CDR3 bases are TGCGCCAGCAGTGACTCAGCGGGGGGGCCGTCG.

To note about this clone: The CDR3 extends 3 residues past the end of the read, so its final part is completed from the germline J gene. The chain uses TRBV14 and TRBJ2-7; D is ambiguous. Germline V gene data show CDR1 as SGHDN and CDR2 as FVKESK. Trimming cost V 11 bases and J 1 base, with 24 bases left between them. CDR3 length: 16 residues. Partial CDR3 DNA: TGTGCCCGCTTAGCTTCCACCCCGCTCCAATCCTACGAG. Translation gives CARLASTPLQSYE. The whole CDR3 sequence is CARLASTPLQSYEQYF.

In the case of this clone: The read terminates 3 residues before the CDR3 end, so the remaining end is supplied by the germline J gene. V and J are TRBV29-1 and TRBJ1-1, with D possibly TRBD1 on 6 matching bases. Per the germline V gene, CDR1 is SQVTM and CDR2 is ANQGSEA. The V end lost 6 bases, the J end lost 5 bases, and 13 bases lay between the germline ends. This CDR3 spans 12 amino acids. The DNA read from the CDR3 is TGCAGCGTCTCACAGGGTGGAACTGAA. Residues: CSVSQGGTE. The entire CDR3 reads CSVSQGGTEAFF.

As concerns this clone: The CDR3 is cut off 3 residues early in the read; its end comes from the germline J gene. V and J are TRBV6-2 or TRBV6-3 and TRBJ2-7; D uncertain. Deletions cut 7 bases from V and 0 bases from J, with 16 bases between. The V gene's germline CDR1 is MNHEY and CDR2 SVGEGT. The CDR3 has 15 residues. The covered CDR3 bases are TGTGCCAGCACCGCGATAATGCGTAGCTCCTACGAG. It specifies CASTAIMRSSYE. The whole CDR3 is CASTAIMRSSYEQYF.

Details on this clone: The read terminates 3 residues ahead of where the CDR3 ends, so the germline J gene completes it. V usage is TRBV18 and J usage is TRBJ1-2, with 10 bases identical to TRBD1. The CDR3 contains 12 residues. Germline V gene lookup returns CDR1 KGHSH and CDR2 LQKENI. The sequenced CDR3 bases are TGTGCCAGCTCATGGACAGGGGGAGAC. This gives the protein CASSWTGGD. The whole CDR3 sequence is CASSWTGGDYTF.

CDR3 DNA, as far as it was read: TGTGCCAGCAGCTTCTCAGGGCAGCCC. Translating gives CASSFSGQP. The full-length CDR3 reads as CASSFSGQPQHF. This chain joins TRBV5-6 and TRBJ1-5; possible D gene TRBD1, 5 bases. The CDR3 end lies 3 residues beyond the end of the read and is filled in from the germline J gene. CDR3 length: 12 residues. V shed 2 bases and J shed 7 bases, with 7 bases lying between them. The germline V gene has CDR1 SGHDT and CDR2 YYEEEE.

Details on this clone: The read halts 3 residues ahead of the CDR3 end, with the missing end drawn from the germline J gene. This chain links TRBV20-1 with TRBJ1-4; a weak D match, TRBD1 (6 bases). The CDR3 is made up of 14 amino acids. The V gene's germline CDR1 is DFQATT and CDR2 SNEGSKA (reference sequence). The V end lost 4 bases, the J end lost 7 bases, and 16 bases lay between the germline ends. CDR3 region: CSATRSGGREKLFF. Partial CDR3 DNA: TGCAGTGCTACCCGGAGCGGGGGGCGTGAAAAA.

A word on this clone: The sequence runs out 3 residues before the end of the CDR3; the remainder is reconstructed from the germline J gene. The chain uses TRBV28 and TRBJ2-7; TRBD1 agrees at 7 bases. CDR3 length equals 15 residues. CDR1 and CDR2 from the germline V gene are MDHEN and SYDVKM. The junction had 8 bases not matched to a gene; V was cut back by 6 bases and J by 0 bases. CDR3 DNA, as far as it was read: TGTGCCAGCAGAACCGGGACAGCGAGCTCCTACGAG. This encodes CASRTGTASSYE. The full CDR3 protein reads CASRTGTASSYEQYF.